These T cell receptor beta chains were read from a single sample in a study of Ad26.COV2.S vaccination and SARS-CoV-2 variants. Sequencing was performed with immunoSEQ multiplex PCR; in TCRdb, only in-frame clones are kept and a portion is missing. The sample contains 430,000 or so clones, 85% to 90% of which appear only once. The input for sequencing was peripheral blood, taken in a trial of Ad26.COV2.S vaccine versus placebo. All receptors derive from a person between 18 and 65 years old who received the Ad26.COV2.S COVID-19 vaccine or a placebo. CDR3s include the opening cysteine and the closing phenylalanine or tryptophan. The D gene is left open where the match is weak. Rows may omit the clone size; those that give it use once, few, many or a size class.

>TRBJ1-1|.|TRBV7-2|.
TGTGCCAGCAGCTTAATGGTCGTCCGGAGAAACACTGAAGCTTTCTTT
CASSLMVVRRNTEAFF
>TRBJ1-1|.|TRBV25-1|TRBD1
TGTGCCAGCAGTGATCCAGGACAGGGAGGCACTGAAGCTTTCTTT
CASSDPGQGGTEAFF
>TRBJ2-2|few|TRBV4-1|TRBD2
TGCGCCAGCATGGGGACTAGCGGGAGGTCCGGGGAGCTGTTTTTT
CASMGTSGRSGELFF
>TRBJ2-5|.|TRBV10-3|.
TGTGCCATCAGTGACCCTCCGGCGGGACAAGAGACCCAGTACTTC
CAISDPPAGQETQYF
>TRBJ2-7|.|TRBV5-4|TRBD1
TGTGCCAGCATCGCAACGGGGACAGTCGGCCCCCCCAGCTTTTACGAGCAGTACTTC
CASIATGTVGPPSFYEQYF
>TRBJ1-3|few|TRBV7-9|.
TGTGCCAGCAGTCGCGGGTTCTCTGGAAACACCATATATTTT
CASSRGFSGNTIYF
>TRBJ1-5|.|TRBV19|.
TGTGCCAGTAGTGCTCGAAATCAGCCCCAGCATTTT
CASSARNQPQHF
>TRBJ2-1|.|TRBV7-9|TRBD1
TGTGCCAGCAGCCATGGGTGGGACAGGGTTCGGTGGGAGCAGTTCTTC
CASSHGWDRVRWEQFF
>TRBJ1-6|.|TRBV5-1|.
TGCGCCAGCAGCTTGGTTTCCTATAATTCACCCCTCCACTTT
CASSLVSYNSPLHF
>TRBJ2-1|.|TRBV5-1|.
TGCGCCAGCAGACCCGCCGGGCTCCAATCCCTCTACAATGAGCAGTTCTTC
CASRPAGLQSLYNEQFF
>TRBJ1-4|.|TRBV5-6|TRBD1
TGTGCCAGCAGCTTAGGACAGGGGGCAGTTAATGAAAAACTGTTTTTT
CASSLGQGAVNEKLFF
>TRBJ2-2|.|TRBV15|.
TGTGCCACCAGCACTATATCACTGGCGGGGGAGCTGTTTTTT
CATSTISLAGELFF
>TRBJ2-5|.|TRBV15|.
TGTGCCACCAGCAGTAGAGGAGACGGGAGCCGGGCGGCCCAGTACTTC
CATSSRGDGSRAAQYF
>TRBJ1-2|.|TRBV28|.
TGTGCCAGCAGTTTACAGGGACCGGGCTACACCTTC
CASSLQGPGYTF
>TRBJ2-3|.|TRBV6-2/TRBV6-3|.
TGTGCCAGCAGTTACCCCCCAACTACCACAGATACGCAGTATTTT
CASSYPPTTTDTQYF
>TRBJ2-1|.|TRBV5-1|.
TGCGCCAGCAGCTTGGGGCCGGGACAAGAGTACAATGAGCAGTTCTTC
CASSLGPGQEYNEQFF
>TRBJ1-1|.|TRBV10-3|.
TGTGCCATCAGTCCCCTCGGGGGGGACACTGAAGCTTTCTTT
CAISPLGGDTEAFF
>TRBJ2-1|.|TRBV11-3|TRBD2
TGTGCCAGCAGCTTTTCGGTAGCGGGCTCCTTCAATGAGCAGTTCTTC
CASSFSVAGSFNEQFF
>TRBJ1-2|.|TRBV6-5|.
TGTGCCAGCAGTTACTCGGTCCAGGGCAACTATGGCTACACCTTC
CASSYSVQGNYGYTF
>TRBJ1-1|.|TRBV4-2|.
TGTGCCAGCAGCCAAGAGTGGGACTTGAACACTGAAGCTTTCTTT
CASSQEWDLNTEAFF
>TRBJ2-5|.|TRBV7-8|TRBD2
TGTGCCAGCAGCCGGTCCCCGGGACTACACATAGAGACCCAGTACTTC
CASSRSPGLHIETQYF
>TRBJ1-2|.|TRBV19|TRBD1
TGTGCCAGTAGTGACAGGGTTTTGAACGGCTACACCTTC
CASSDRVLNGYTF
>TRBJ2-5|once|TRBV20-1|TRBD1
TGCAGTGCTAGTCCGGGACAGCCAGTCCAAGAGACCCAGTACTTC
CSASPGQPVQETQYF
>TRBJ2-1|.|TRBV6-1|TRBD1
TGTGCCAGCAGGGAAACAGGACAGGGGGTTAACAATGAGCAGTTCTTC
CASRETGQGVNNEQFF
>TRBJ2-2|once|TRBV11-1|.
TGTGCCAGCAGCTTAGGTCAGGGTACCGGGGAGCTGTTTTTT
CASSLGQGTGELFF
>TRBJ2-5|.|TRBV7-9|.
TGTGCCAGCAGCTCCCTTACCTCCTTTGGGATAGAGACCCAGTACTTC
CASSSLTSFGIETQYF
>TRBJ1-4|.|TRBV5-1|TRBD1
TGCGCCAGCCGAACAGGGGCAGGGGAAAAACTGTTTTTT
CASRTGAGEKLFF
>TRBJ1-4|.|TRBV7-9|TRBD1
TGTGCCAGCGGGGACAGTTATAATGAAAAACTGTTTTTT
CASGDSYNEKLFF
>TRBJ1-2|.|TRBV7-8|.
TGTGCCAGCAGCCCCGGGGTCTCTGGAAACTATGGCTACACCTTC
CASSPGVSGNYGYTF
>TRBJ2-6|.|TRBV2|.
TGTGCCAGCGAGGGACCGGCGGGGGCCAACGTCCTGACTTTC
CASEGPAGANVLTF
>TRBJ2-1|.|TRBV5-1|.
TGCGCCAGCAGCTTGATCGGTGACAATGAGCAGTTCTTC
CASSLIGDNEQFF
>TRBJ1-1|.|TRBV7-2|.
TGTGCCAGCAGCTCTCGTTTAAGGAACACTGAAGCTTTCTTT
CASSSRLRNTEAFF
>TRBJ2-7|few|TRBV5-1|TRBD1
TGCGCCAGCAGCCATAGACAGGGTACCTACGAGCAGTACTTC
CASSHRQGTYEQYF
>TRBJ2-7|.|TRBV28|.
TGTGCCAGCAGATATCTCTCCGGGACCTCCTACGAGCAGTACTTC
CASRYLSGTSYEQYF
>TRBJ2-5|.|TRBV29-1|.
TGCAGCGTTGCTCCCCCCGGGGTTGAGACCCAGTACTTC
CSVAPPGVETQYF
>TRBJ2-4|.|TRBV3-1/TRBV3-2|.
TGTGCCAGCAGCCAAGGAGGGTTTGGAAGTCTGCAGTACTTC
CASSQGGFGSLQYF
>TRBJ1-3|few|TRBV11-3|.
TGTGCCAGCAGTTTCTACAGGGAGTCAACCATATATTTT
CASSFYRESTIYF
>TRBJ2-2|.|TRBV7-2|.
TGTGCCAGCAGCTTATTGTGGGGACGGTTGGGGGATCCGGGGGAGCTGTTTTTT
CASSLLWGRLGDPGELFF
>TRBJ2-1|.|TRBV28|.
TGTGCCACGGGACACACACCCTACAATGAGCAGTTCTTC
CATGHTPYNEQFF
>TRBJ1-5|.|TRBV18|.
TGTGCCAGCTCACAGGACCAAGATCAGCCCCAGCATTTT
CASSQDQDQPQHF
>TRBJ2-7|.|TRBV7-3|.
TGTGCCAGCAGCCCCTTCCCCCTTTCCTACGAGCAGTACTTC
CASSPFPLSYEQYF
>TRBJ2-7|.|TRBV28|TRBD1
TGTGCCAGCAGTTTACTCGGGACAGGGCGCCACGAGCAGTACTTC
CASSLLGTGRHEQYF
>TRBJ2-5|.|TRBV11-2|.
TGTGCCAGCAGGTTAGAGGGCCTAGCGATTAAAGAGACCCAGTACTTC
CASRLEGLAIKETQYF
>TRBJ2-7|.|TRBV5-5|.
TGTGCCAGCAGCTTGGGGGACGGACCCTACGAGCAGTACTTC
CASSLGDGPYEQYF
>TRBJ2-1|.|TRBV1|.
TGCACCAGCAGCTTCGGGACGGAGGGCTCCTACAATGAGCAGTTCTTC
CTSSFGTEGSYNEQFF
>TRBJ1-5|.|TRBV20-1|.
TGCAGTGCTAGTCAGAACCAATACCAGCCCCAGCATTTT
CSASQNQYQPQHF
>TRBJ1-1|.|TRBV2|.
TGTGCCAGCACCAGGTGGAACACTGAAGCTTTCTTT
CASTRWNTEAFF
>TRBJ1-1|.|TRBV7-9|.
TGTGCCAGCGCTTTTCAGGTCGGCACTGAAGCTTTCTTT
CASAFQVGTEAFF
>TRBJ2-1|.|TRBV19|.
TGTGCCAGTAGTATAAGGGAGGCCTACAATGAGCAGTTCTTC
CASSIREAYNEQFF
>TRBJ1-5|.|TRBV2|.
TGTGCCAGCAGTGCCGCCACAGGGCTATCCAATCAGCCCCAGCATTTT
CASSAATGLSNQPQHF
>TRBJ2-1|.|TRBV23-1|.
TGCGCCAGCAGTCAATCTTACCACGGGCGGGAGCAGTTCTTC
CASSQSYHGREQFF
>TRBJ2-2|.|TRBV7-3|.
TGTGCCAGCAGCTTCCCTGGCGCGGGACATGCGAACACCGGGGAGCTGTTTTTT
CASSFPGAGHANTGELFF
>TRBJ1-1|once|TRBV5-6|TRBD1
TGTGCCAGCAGCCCGGGACAGAAAGCTTTCTTT
CASSPGQKAFF
>TRBJ1-2|.|TRBV7-9|.
TGTGCCAGCAGCTTAGTTCCTATGGCAGGCAATAACTATGGCTACACCTTC
CASSLVPMAGNNYGYTF
>TRBJ1-6|many|TRBV2|TRBD1
TGTGCCAGCAGTGAGAGGACAGGGGTTGTCTCACCCCTCCACTTT
CASSERTGVVSPLHF
>TRBJ1-1|.|TRBV7-9|TRBD1
TGTGCCAGCAGCGGGGGACAGGCGACGACCACTGAAGCTTTCTTT
CASSGGQATTTEAFF
>TRBJ1-4|once|TRBV4-1|.
TGCGCCAGCAGCCTTCAAGACAGTGGTGAAAAACTGTTTTTT
CASSLQDSGEKLFF
>TRBJ2-7|.|TRBV10-3|.
TGTGCCATCAGTGAGTTAGTCTACGAGCAGTACTTC
CAISELVYEQYF
>TRBJ1-2|.|TRBV19|TRBD1
TGTGCCAGTAGTATTCCGCTGGGACAGGGTGGTATGGGCTACACCTTC
CASSIPLGQGGMGYTF